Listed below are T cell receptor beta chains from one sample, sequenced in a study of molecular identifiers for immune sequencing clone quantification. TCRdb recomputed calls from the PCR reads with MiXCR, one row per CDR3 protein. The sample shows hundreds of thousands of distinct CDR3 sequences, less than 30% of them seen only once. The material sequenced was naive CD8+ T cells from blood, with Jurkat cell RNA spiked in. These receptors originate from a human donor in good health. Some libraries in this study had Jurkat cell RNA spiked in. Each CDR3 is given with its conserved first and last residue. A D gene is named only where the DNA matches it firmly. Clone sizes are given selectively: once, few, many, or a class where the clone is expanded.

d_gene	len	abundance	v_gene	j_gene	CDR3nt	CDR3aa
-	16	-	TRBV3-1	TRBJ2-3	TGTGCCAGCAGCTCCCCGGGCTCCTCAGCGGCTGGTACGCAGTATTTT	CASSSPGSSAAGTQYF
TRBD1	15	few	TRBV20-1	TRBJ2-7	TGCAGTGCTGACTACGGACAGGGTGAGACCTACGAGCAGTACTTC	CSADYGQGETYEQYF
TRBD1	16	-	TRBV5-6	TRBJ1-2	TGTGCCAGCCGCGCCTTACTGACAGGGGGCGTCGTTGGCTACACCTTC	CASRALLTGGVVGYTF
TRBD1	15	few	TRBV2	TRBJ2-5	TGTGCCAGCAGTGAGATTCACAGGGGGCTGGAGACCCAGTACTTC	CASSEIHRGLETQYF
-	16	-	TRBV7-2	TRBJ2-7	TGTGCCAGCAGCTTCTTTGCAGCGGACGGTGGATACGAGCAGTACTTC	CASSFFAADGGYEQYF
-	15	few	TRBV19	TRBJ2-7	TGTGCCAGTAGTATAGGTGCAGCCCGGTCCTACGAGCAGTACTTC	CASSIGAARSYEQYF
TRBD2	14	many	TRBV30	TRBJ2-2	TGTGCCTGGACAGCGGGAGCGAACACCGGGGAGCTGTTTTTT	CAWTAGANTGELFF
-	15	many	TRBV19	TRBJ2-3	TGTGCCAGTAGTCATAAAAGGATCCGGGAAGATACGCAGTATTTT	CASSHKRIREDTQYF
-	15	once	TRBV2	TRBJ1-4	TGTGCCAGCAGTGAAAGTCTCTCCATTAATGAAAAACTGTTTTTT	CASSESLSINEKLFF
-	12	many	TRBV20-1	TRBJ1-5	TGCAGTGCTAGAATACAGGGAGTACCCCAGCATTTT	CSARIQGVPQHF
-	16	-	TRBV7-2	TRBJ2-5	TGTGCCAGCAGCTTAGATTTGAAGGGGGGGGAGGAGACCCAGTACTTC	CASSLDLKGGEETQYF
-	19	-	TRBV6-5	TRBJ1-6	TGTGCCAGCAGTTACTCGCGTCTGGGGGGTCGGTCCTATAATTCACCCCTCCACTTT	CASSYSRLGGRSYNSPLHF
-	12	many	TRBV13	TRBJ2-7	TGTGCCAGCAGCTTTTCGAACTACGAGCAGTACTTC	CASSFSNYEQYF
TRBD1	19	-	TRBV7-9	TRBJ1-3	TGTGCCAGCAGCTTCCGGGACAGGGGGCTTGCCAGCTCTGGAAACACCATATATTTT	CASSFRDRGLASSGNTIYF
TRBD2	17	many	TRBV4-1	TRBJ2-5	TGCGCCAGCAGCCAAGTACTAGCGGGGGCCGTACAAGAGACCCAGTACTTC	CASSQVLAGAVQETQYF
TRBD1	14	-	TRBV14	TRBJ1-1	TGTGCCAGCAGCCCCAACAGACAGGGCCCGAGAGCTCTCTTT	CASSPNRQGPRALF
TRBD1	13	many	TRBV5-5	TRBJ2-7	TGTGCCAGCAGCTCCTGGACAGGGTACGAGCAGTACTTC	CASSSWTGYEQYF